The rows below give T cell receptor beta chains drawn from one sample of a study of T cell responses to AZD1222 COVID-19 vaccine. Sequencing was performed with immunoSEQ multiplex PCR; in TCRdb, only in-frame clones are kept and a portion is missing. The sample contains tens of thousands of clones, approximately 89% of which appear only once. Sequences were derived from peripheral blood, sampled 28 days after the second AZD1222 dose. The source of these receptors is an adult who received the AZD1222 COVID-19 vaccine. Each CDR3 is given with its conserved first and last residue. D genes are given only for firm matches. Not all rows give a size; the values are once, few, many and, for expanded clones, a class.

CDR3 DNA: TGTGCCAGCAGTGAGATTTACTCGTCCTTCAATCAGCCCCAGCATTTT
CDR3 protein: CASSEIYSSFNQPQHF
clone size: NA
D gene: NA
J gene: TRBJ1-5
V gene: TRBV6-1

CDR3 DNA: TGTGCCTGGAGAGACGGACTGACCATATATTTT
CDR3 protein: CAWRDGLTIYF
clone size: NA
D gene: NA
J gene: TRBJ1-3
V gene: TRBV30

CDR3 DNA: TGTGCCAGCAGTTTATCACTAGCGGCCCAAGAGACCCAGTACTTC
CDR3 protein: CASSLSLAAQETQYF
clone size: NA
D gene: TRBD2
J gene: TRBJ2-5
V gene: TRBV27

CDR3 DNA: TGTGCCAGCAGCGTAGGGGCGGGCCACCTCACCGGGGAGCTGTTTTTT
CDR3 protein: CASSVGAGHLTGELFF
clone size: NA
D gene: NA
J gene: TRBJ2-2
V gene: TRBV9

CDR3 DNA: TGCGCCAGCAGCCAAGAGGGTCCCGACAAGACGGAGACCCAGTACTTC
CDR3 protein: CASSQEGPDKTETQYF
clone size: once
D gene: NA
J gene: TRBJ2-5
V gene: TRBV4-3

CDR3 DNA: TGCGCCAGCAGCCCTACCTGGGGACAGAGAGACCACAATGAGCAGTTCTTC
CDR3 protein: CASSPTWGQRDHNEQFF
clone size: NA
D gene: TRBD1
J gene: TRBJ2-1
V gene: TRBV4-3

CDR3 DNA: TGCGCCAGCAGGCCCGCCAGTAACACTGAAGCTTTCTTT
CDR3 protein: CASRPASNTEAFF
clone size: NA
D gene: NA
J gene: TRBJ1-1
V gene: TRBV5-1

CDR3 DNA: TGTGCCAGCAGCTTGGGACAGAACTATAATTCACCCCTCCACTTT
CDR3 protein: CASSLGQNYNSPLHF
clone size: once
D gene: TRBD1
J gene: TRBJ1-6
V gene: TRBV7-9

CDR3 DNA: TGTGCCAGCAGTGACAGGACAGGGATCACTGAAGCTTTCTTT
CDR3 protein: CASSDRTGITEAFF
clone size: NA
D gene: TRBD1
J gene: TRBJ1-1
V gene: TRBV6-1

CDR3 DNA: TGTGCCAGCAGCATTCCCGGGACTAGCGGGGGGGCCTTCTACAATGAGCAGTTCTTC
CDR3 protein: CASSIPGTSGGAFYNEQFF
clone size: NA
D gene: NA
J gene: TRBJ2-1
V gene: TRBV21-1

CDR3 DNA: TGTGCCAGCAGCTTGAATTCCGGGACAGGGGTTCAGCCCCAGCATTTT
CDR3 protein: CASSLNSGTGVQPQHF
clone size: few
D gene: TRBD1
J gene: TRBJ1-5
V gene: TRBV7-2

CDR3 DNA: TGTGCCAGCAGCCACTCGGGGGCGGATTCGGCGAACACTGAAGCTTTCTTT
CDR3 protein: CASSHSGADSANTEAFF
clone size: NA
D gene: NA
J gene: TRBJ1-1
V gene: TRBV11-3

CDR3 DNA: TGTGCCAGCTCACCTTTAAGGCTAGCCGCGGATACGCAGTATTTT
CDR3 protein: CASSPLRLAADTQYF
clone size: NA
D gene: NA
J gene: TRBJ2-3
V gene: TRBV18

CDR3 DNA: TGCACCCCCCAATACAATGAGCAGTTCTTC
CDR3 protein: CTPQYNEQFF
clone size: NA
D gene: NA
J gene: TRBJ2-1
V gene: TRBV20-1

CDR3 DNA: TGTGCCAGCAGTTTCGCGCGGGGCATGGGTGAAAAACTGTTTTTT
CDR3 protein: CASSFARGMGEKLFF
clone size: NA
D gene: NA
J gene: TRBJ1-4
V gene: TRBV6-5

CDR3 DNA: TGTGCCAGCAGCCAAGACAGTAACTCTGGGGCCAACGTCCTGACTTTC
CDR3 protein: CASSQDSNSGANVLTF
clone size: once
D gene: NA
J gene: TRBJ2-6
V gene: TRBV4-2

CDR3 DNA: TGTGCCATCAGTACGACAGTGGAGACCGGGGAGCTGTTTTTT
CDR3 protein: CAISTTVETGELFF
clone size: NA
D gene: NA
J gene: TRBJ2-2
V gene: TRBV10-3

CDR3 DNA: TGTGCCAGCAGCCAACGGGCGGCGGGGGACTTAGGGGGCACAGATACGCAGTATTTT
CDR3 protein: CASSQRAAGDLGGTDTQYF
clone size: NA
D gene: TRBD2
J gene: TRBJ2-3
V gene: TRBV4-2

CDR3 DNA: TGTGCCAGCAGCGTAGAGGCACCCATCTTCTCCTACAATGAGCAGTTCTTC
CDR3 protein: CASSVEAPIFSYNEQFF
clone size: NA
D gene: NA
J gene: TRBJ2-1
V gene: TRBV9

CDR3 DNA: TGTGCCAGCAGCTTCTCCACAGGGGAGAACACTGAAGCTTTCTTT
CDR3 protein: CASSFSTGENTEAFF
clone size: NA
D gene: TRBD1
J gene: TRBJ1-1
V gene: TRBV7-3

CDR3 DNA: TGTGCCAGCAGCTCTCTGTTCGACAATGAGCAGTTCTTC
CDR3 protein: CASSSLFDNEQFF
clone size: NA
D gene: NA
J gene: TRBJ2-1
V gene: TRBV6-5

CDR3 DNA: TGTGCCAGCTCACCATCGACGCAGGGTTGGGGAAACACCATATATTTT
CDR3 protein: CASSPSTQGWGNTIYF
clone size: NA
D gene: NA
J gene: TRBJ1-3
V gene: TRBV18

CDR3 DNA: TGTGCCAGCAGTTTATCTGGTGGAAGGGACTACACCTTC
CDR3 protein: CASSLSGGRDYTF
clone size: NA
D gene: NA
J gene: TRBJ1-2
V gene: TRBV27

CDR3 DNA: TGCGCCAGCGCGGGGGGAGAGACCCAGTACTTC
CDR3 protein: CASAGGETQYF
clone size: once
D gene: TRBD2
J gene: TRBJ2-5
V gene: TRBV5-1

CDR3 DNA: TGTGCCAGCAGCTTAAGTACGGTGGGGGATACGCAGTATTTT
CDR3 protein: CASSLSTVGDTQYF
clone size: few
D gene: NA
J gene: TRBJ2-3
V gene: TRBV7-9

CDR3 DNA: TGTGCCAGCAGATTAACAGTTGTCCAAGAGACCCAGTACTTC
CDR3 protein: CASRLTVVQETQYF
clone size: NA
D gene: NA
J gene: TRBJ2-5
V gene: TRBV7-9

CDR3 DNA: TGTGCCAGCAGCCAAGTTGGTCATTCCGATACGCAGTATTTT
CDR3 protein: CASSQVGHSDTQYF
clone size: NA
D gene: NA
J gene: TRBJ2-3
V gene: TRBV4-2

CDR3 DNA: TGTGCCAGCAGTCCTCCAAGACTAGCGGGGGCGAATTACGAGCAGTACTTC
CDR3 protein: CASSPPRLAGANYEQYF
clone size: NA
D gene: TRBD2
J gene: TRBJ2-7
V gene: TRBV27

CDR3 DNA: TGTGCCACCAGCAGAGAGCGGGGGGGCACAGATACGCAGTATTTT
CDR3 protein: CATSRERGGTDTQYF
clone size: NA
D gene: TRBD2
J gene: TRBJ2-3
V gene: TRBV15

CDR3 DNA: TGTGCCAGCAGCGTTTCGGGGAACACTGAAGCTTTCTTT
CDR3 protein: CASSVSGNTEAFF
clone size: NA
D gene: NA
J gene: TRBJ1-1
V gene: TRBV9

CDR3 DNA: TGTGCCAGCAGCCTAAAGGGCTCCGGCAATCAGCCCCAGCATTTT
CDR3 protein: CASSLKGSGNQPQHF
clone size: few
D gene: NA
J gene: TRBJ1-5
V gene: TRBV3-1/TRBV3-2

CDR3 DNA: TGTGCCAGCAGCCAAGACCAGACAGTCTCCTACGAGCAGTACTTC
CDR3 protein: CASSQDQTVSYEQYF
clone size: once
D gene: NA
J gene: TRBJ2-7
V gene: TRBV4-2

CDR3 DNA: TGTGCCAGCAGCTTGGGAGGCGGGGGCACCGGAGAGACCCAGTACTTC
CDR3 protein: CASSLGGGGTGETQYF
clone size: NA
D gene: NA
J gene: TRBJ2-5
V gene: TRBV5-6

CDR3 DNA: TGTGCCAGCAGCACTTTTAGCGGGAACACTGAAGCTTTCTTT
CDR3 protein: CASSTFSGNTEAFF
clone size: NA
D gene: NA
J gene: TRBJ1-1
V gene: TRBV5-4

CDR3 DNA: TGCGCCAGCAGCCAAGGTGAGGGGCAGGGGAGGAACACTGAAGCTTTCTTT
CDR3 protein: CASSQGEGQGRNTEAFF
clone size: NA
D gene: NA
J gene: TRBJ1-1
V gene: TRBV4-1

CDR3 DNA: TGTGCCAGCAGTCCCCCGAGCAGGGGCAATGAGCAGTTCTTC
CDR3 protein: CASSPPSRGNEQFF
clone size: NA
D gene: NA
J gene: TRBJ2-1
V gene: TRBV28

CDR3 DNA: TGCGCCAGCAGCTTGGTGGGACAGGGCTACAATGAGCAGTTCTTC
CDR3 protein: CASSLVGQGYNEQFF
clone size: once
D gene: TRBD1
J gene: TRBJ2-1
V gene: TRBV5-1

CDR3 DNA: TGTGCCAGCAGTTATTTAAGGAACACTGAAGCTTTCTTT
CDR3 protein: CASSYLRNTEAFF
clone size: NA
D gene: NA
J gene: TRBJ1-1
V gene: TRBV28

CDR3 DNA: TGTGCCAGCAGCTCTGGGACAGGGGTTAACTATGGCTACACCTTC
CDR3 protein: CASSSGTGVNYGYTF
clone size: few
D gene: TRBD1
J gene: TRBJ1-2
V gene: TRBV5-4

CDR3 DNA: TGTGCCAGTAGTGTGAGACAGGGGGCTTACACCGGGGAGCTGTTTTTT
CDR3 protein: CASSVRQGAYTGELFF
clone size: NA
D gene: TRBD1
J gene: TRBJ2-2
V gene: TRBV19

CDR3 DNA: TGTGCCAGCAGCTCTACCGGGACTAGCTTTATCGATACGCAGTATTTT
CDR3 protein: CASSSTGTSFIDTQYF
clone size: NA
D gene: TRBD2
J gene: TRBJ2-3
V gene: TRBV5-4

CDR3 DNA: TGTGCCAGCAGCCCCCGCCGTTCGAGTTTCCCCGGGGAGCTGTTTTTT
CDR3 protein: CASSPRRSSFPGELFF
clone size: NA
D gene: NA
J gene: TRBJ2-2
V gene: TRBV7-9

CDR3 DNA: TGTGCCAGCAGCTTAACGAGGAGGGACGAAGCTTTCTTT
CDR3 protein: CASSLTRRDEAFF
clone size: NA
D gene: NA
J gene: TRBJ1-1
V gene: TRBV7-3

CDR3 DNA: TGTGCCAGCAGCAGAATGCAGGGGTTCACTGAAGCTTTCTTT
CDR3 protein: CASSRMQGFTEAFF
clone size: NA
D gene: NA
J gene: TRBJ1-1
V gene: TRBV7-2

CDR3 DNA: TGTGCCAGCAGTTCCTGGGACAGGGAGCACTACGAGCAGTACTTC
CDR3 protein: CASSSWDREHYEQYF
clone size: few
D gene: TRBD1
J gene: TRBJ2-7
V gene: TRBV6-5

CDR3 DNA: TGTGCCAGCAGTAGTCATGCAACTAATGAAAAACTGTTTTTT
CDR3 protein: CASSSHATNEKLFF
clone size: NA
D gene: NA
J gene: TRBJ1-4
V gene: TRBV6-5

CDR3 DNA: TGTGCCACCTACGACTATATCGGGCAGTTCTTC
CDR3 protein: CATYDYIGQFF
clone size: NA
D gene: NA
J gene: TRBJ2-1
V gene: TRBV6-5

CDR3 DNA: TGTGCCAGCAGTGAACAGGGGGGGGCCTATGGCTACACCTTC
CDR3 protein: CASSEQGGAYGYTF
clone size: NA
D gene: TRBD1
J gene: TRBJ1-2
V gene: TRBV6-4

CDR3 DNA: TGTGCCAGTAGTTTCCGTTCAGGAAGTAGGACCTACGAGCAGTACTTC
CDR3 protein: CASSFRSGSRTYEQYF
clone size: NA
D gene: NA
J gene: TRBJ2-7
V gene: TRBV19

CDR3 DNA: TGTGCCAGCAGCTTGGGTGGAGTGAAGGTTACCTACGAGCAGTACTTC
CDR3 protein: CASSLGGVKVTYEQYF
clone size: NA
D gene: NA
J gene: TRBJ2-7
V gene: TRBV5-8

CDR3 DNA: TGTGCCAGCAGCAAACCGACAGGGGGCAACTATGGCTACACCTTC
CDR3 protein: CASSKPTGGNYGYTF
clone size: NA
D gene: TRBD1
J gene: TRBJ1-2
V gene: TRBV7-9

CDR3 DNA: TGTGCCAGCAGCCAAGATCTTTCGGGGGGCCCGGACTTC
CDR3 protein: CASSQDLSGGPDF
clone size: NA
D gene: NA
J gene: TRBJ2-5
V gene: TRBV3-1/TRBV3-2

CDR3 DNA: TGTGCCACCAGTCCCGGCGGGGACGGCGGGGAGCTGTTTTTT
CDR3 protein: CATSPGGDGGELFF
clone size: NA
D gene: NA
J gene: TRBJ2-2
V gene: TRBV24-1

CDR3 DNA: TGTGCCAGCAGCCAATCAAATAGTGGGGACTATAGCAATCAGCCCCAGCATTTT
CDR3 protein: CASSQSNSGDYSNQPQHF
clone size: NA
D gene: NA
J gene: TRBJ1-5
V gene: TRBV7-9

CDR3 DNA: TGCGCCAGCAGCCCCGACAGCTCTGGAAACACCATATATTTT
CDR3 protein: CASSPDSSGNTIYF
clone size: NA
D gene: NA
J gene: TRBJ1-3
V gene: TRBV5-1

CDR3 DNA: TGTGCCAGCAGCTCGGGGGCCGGAAACACCATATATTTT
CDR3 protein: CASSSGAGNTIYF
clone size: few
D gene: NA
J gene: TRBJ1-3
V gene: TRBV6-5

CDR3 DNA: TGCGCCAGCAGCAGGGACAGCCGGCGAGATACGCAGTATTTT
CDR3 protein: CASSRDSRRDTQYF
clone size: NA
D gene: TRBD1
J gene: TRBJ2-3
V gene: TRBV5-1

CDR3 DNA: TGTGCCATAGGACAGGGCCAAGAGACCCAGTACTTC
CDR3 protein: CAIGQGQETQYF
clone size: NA
D gene: TRBD1
J gene: TRBJ2-5
V gene: TRBV10-3

CDR3 DNA: TGCAGCATACTCCCCCTGGGAGGGAGCTCCTACAATGAGCAGTTCTTC
CDR3 protein: CSILPLGGSSYNEQFF
clone size: NA
D gene: TRBD2
J gene: TRBJ2-1
V gene: TRBV29-1

CDR3 DNA: TGTGCCAGCAGCCAAGGTTTAGCGGGGGCTCTCTCCTACGAGCAGTACTTC
CDR3 protein: CASSQGLAGALSYEQYF
clone size: NA
D gene: TRBD2
J gene: TRBJ2-7
V gene: TRBV14